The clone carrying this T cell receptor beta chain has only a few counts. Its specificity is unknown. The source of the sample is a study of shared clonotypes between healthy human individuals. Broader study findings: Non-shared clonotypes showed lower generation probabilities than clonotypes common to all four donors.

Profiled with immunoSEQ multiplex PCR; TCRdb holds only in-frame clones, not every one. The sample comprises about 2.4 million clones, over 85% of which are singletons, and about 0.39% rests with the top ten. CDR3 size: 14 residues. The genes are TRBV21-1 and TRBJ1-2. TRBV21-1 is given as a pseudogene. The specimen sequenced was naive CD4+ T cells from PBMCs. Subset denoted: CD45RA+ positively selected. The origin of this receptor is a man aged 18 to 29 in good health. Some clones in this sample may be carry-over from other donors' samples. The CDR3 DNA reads TGTGCCAGCAGCATCAATGGCCGGGGAAGTGGCTACACCTTC. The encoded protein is CASSINGRGSGYTF.